These T cell receptor beta chains were read from a single sample in a study of T cell changes during pregnancy in multiple sclerosis. Assay: immunoSEQ multiplex PCR; the TCRdb copy retains only in-frame clones and omits some. The data show 70,000 to 95,000 clones, with about 92% seen just once and 2% to 3% held by the top ten. The specimen was peripheral blood, collected after pregnancy. The receptors derive from a female donor in good health, enrolled as a control in a pregnancy study. Each CDR3 is given with its conserved first and last residue. D genes are given only for firm matches. The size field is filled for only some rows; it gives once, few, many or a size class.

d_gene: TRBD1; j_gene: TRBJ1-1; abundance: NA; v_gene: TRBV4-3; CDR3nt: TGCGCCAGCAGCCAAGAAGAGGGGGCGAACACTGAAGCTTTCTTT; CDR3aa: CASSQEEGANTEAFF
d_gene: TRBD1; j_gene: TRBJ1-3; abundance: NA; v_gene: TRBV9; CDR3nt: TGTGCCAGCAGCGTAGCCACAGGGGGAGGAAACACCATATATTTT; CDR3aa: CASSVATGGGNTIYF
d_gene: NA; j_gene: TRBJ1-1; abundance: NA; v_gene: TRBV6-1; CDR3nt: TGTGCCAGCAGTGAATATAACAGGGTAAACACTGAAGCTTTCTTT; CDR3aa: CASSEYNRVNTEAFF
d_gene: NA; j_gene: TRBJ2-3; abundance: NA; v_gene: TRBV19; CDR3nt: TGTGCCAGTAGTACTAGACAGGTCATCACAGATACGCAGTATTTT; CDR3aa: CASSTRQVITDTQYF
d_gene: TRBD2; j_gene: TRBJ2-7; abundance: NA; v_gene: TRBV15; CDR3nt: TGTGCCACCAGGCCTGGGGGGTCTGTAGCGGGGCCGTCCTACGAGCAGTACTTC; CDR3aa: CATRPGGSVAGPSYEQYF
d_gene: NA; j_gene: TRBJ1-1; abundance: NA; v_gene: TRBV30; CDR3nt: TGTGCCTGGGGGAAACGGGCAGGGGAAAATCGGATGAACACTGAAGCTTTCTTT; CDR3aa: CAWGKRAGENRMNTEAFF
d_gene: TRBD2; j_gene: TRBJ2-7; abundance: NA; v_gene: TRBV19; CDR3nt: TGTGCCAGTAGTATAGTCTCCAGCGGGAGGAACGAGCAGTACTTC; CDR3aa: CASSIVSSGRNEQYF
d_gene: NA; j_gene: TRBJ2-3; abundance: once; v_gene: TRBV2; CDR3nt: TGTGCCAGCAGTGATAGAGAGGTGTTAGATACGCAGTATTTT; CDR3aa: CASSDREVLDTQYF
d_gene: NA; j_gene: TRBJ2-5; abundance: NA; v_gene: TRBV4-2; CDR3nt: TGTGCCAGCAGCCAAGATCGGGCGGGATCGGGACAAGAGACCCAGTACTTC; CDR3aa: CASSQDRAGSGQETQYF
d_gene: NA; j_gene: TRBJ1-3; abundance: NA; v_gene: TRBV5-1; CDR3nt: TGCGCCAGCAGCTCCCCAGGGACTGGAAACACCATATATTTT; CDR3aa: CASSSPGTGNTIYF
d_gene: NA; j_gene: TRBJ1-2; abundance: NA; v_gene: TRBV28; CDR3nt: TGTGCCAGCAGTCCCGCCAGGTTCGCATTCTCAGCCTCCCCCTATGGCTACACCTTC; CDR3aa: CASSPARFAFSASPYGYTF
d_gene: NA; j_gene: TRBJ2-2; abundance: NA; v_gene: TRBV7-3; CDR3nt: TGTGCCAGCAGCTTGCGTGCAGGGTGGGACACCGGGGAGCTGTTTTTT; CDR3aa: CASSLRAGWDTGELFF
d_gene: NA; j_gene: TRBJ2-5; abundance: once; v_gene: TRBV4-3; CDR3nt: TGCGCCAGCAGCCAAGCAATCGAGTACCAAGAGACCCAGTACTTC; CDR3aa: CASSQAIEYQETQYF
d_gene: NA; j_gene: TRBJ2-1; abundance: NA; v_gene: TRBV4-1; CDR3nt: TGCGCCAGCAGCCAAGCCATTGGCCGGGCCAGGGCCTACAATGAGCAGTTCTTC; CDR3aa: CASSQAIGRARAYNEQFF
d_gene: TRBD1; j_gene: TRBJ2-3; abundance: NA; v_gene: TRBV6-5; CDR3nt: TGTGCCAGCAGCCGAACAGGGGGGAGAGATACGCAGTATTTT; CDR3aa: CASSRTGGRDTQYF
d_gene: NA; j_gene: TRBJ2-3; abundance: NA; v_gene: TRBV5-1; CDR3nt: TGCGCCAGCAGCTTAAGCGGGCGAGTCGGCACAGATACGCAGTATTTT; CDR3aa: CASSLSGRVGTDTQYF
d_gene: NA; j_gene: TRBJ1-1; abundance: NA; v_gene: TRBV6-1; CDR3nt: TGTGCCAGCAGTGATCCTTCCTGGGGGGGGAACACTGAAGCTTTCTTT; CDR3aa: CASSDPSWGGNTEAFF
d_gene: NA; j_gene: TRBJ2-3; abundance: NA; v_gene: TRBV6-5; CDR3nt: TGTGCCAGCAGTCCGACCCGGGCAGATACGCAGTATTTT; CDR3aa: CASSPTRADTQYF
d_gene: NA; j_gene: TRBJ2-2; abundance: NA; v_gene: TRBV7-2; CDR3nt: TGTGCCAGCAGCAACTTCATACTAAGGGGGTCCGGGGAGCTGTTTTTT; CDR3aa: CASSNFILRGSGELFF
d_gene: TRBD1; j_gene: TRBJ1-1; abundance: NA; v_gene: TRBV28; CDR3nt: TGTGCCAGCACTATAATGGGACAGGGCAACACTGAAGCTTTCTTT; CDR3aa: CASTIMGQGNTEAFF
d_gene: NA; j_gene: TRBJ2-7; abundance: NA; v_gene: TRBV7-3; CDR3nt: TGTGCCAGCAGCTTAGAGGTCGGTTCGGAGCAGTACTTC; CDR3aa: CASSLEVGSEQYF
d_gene: TRBD2; j_gene: TRBJ2-3; abundance: NA; v_gene: TRBV7-8; CDR3nt: TGTGCCAGCAGCTTAACGGGCGAGCCGGGGGGTACGCAGTATTTT; CDR3aa: CASSLTGEPGGTQYF
d_gene: NA; j_gene: TRBJ2-7; abundance: NA; v_gene: TRBV7-2; CDR3nt: TGTGCCAGCAGCTTAGGTCCAGGCTCCACCTACGAGCAGTACTTC; CDR3aa: CASSLGPGSTYEQYF
d_gene: TRBD1; j_gene: TRBJ1-2; abundance: NA; v_gene: TRBV7-2; CDR3nt: TGTGCCAGCAGCTCATATAGACAGGGATTCAACTATGGCTACACCTTC; CDR3aa: CASSSYRQGFNYGYTF
d_gene: NA; j_gene: TRBJ2-5; abundance: NA; v_gene: TRBV7-3; CDR3nt: TGTGCCAGCAGCTTAACCTTCGCCGGGACCCAGTACTTC; CDR3aa: CASSLTFAGTQYF
d_gene: TRBD1; j_gene: TRBJ2-3; abundance: NA; v_gene: TRBV27; CDR3nt: TGTGCCAGCAGGGGGACAGTTCTAGATACGCAGTATTTT; CDR3aa: CASRGTVLDTQYF
d_gene: TRBD1; j_gene: TRBJ1-4; abundance: NA; v_gene: TRBV9; CDR3nt: TGTGCCAGCAGCGTAAGGGGACAGGGGAATGAAAAACTGTTTTTT; CDR3aa: CASSVRGQGNEKLFF
d_gene: NA; j_gene: TRBJ2-1; abundance: NA; v_gene: TRBV11-3; CDR3nt: TGTGCCAGCAGCTTAACAGTCAACTCCTACAATGAGCAGTTCTTC; CDR3aa: CASSLTVNSYNEQFF
d_gene: TRBD2; j_gene: TRBJ2-4; abundance: NA; v_gene: TRBV28; CDR3nt: TGTGCCAGCAGTCCGTTAGCGGGGTTAGCCAAAAACATTCAGTACTTC; CDR3aa: CASSPLAGLAKNIQYF
d_gene: TRBD1; j_gene: TRBJ2-6; abundance: once; v_gene: TRBV19; CDR3nt: TGTGCCAGTAGTCCTCGACAGGGGGGATCTGGGGCCAACGTCCTGACTTTC; CDR3aa: CASSPRQGGSGANVLTF
d_gene: NA; j_gene: TRBJ1-2; abundance: NA; v_gene: TRBV30; CDR3nt: TGTGCCTGGAGCCAACAACCGGGCGGGTACGGCTACACCTTC; CDR3aa: CAWSQQPGGYGYTF
d_gene: TRBD1; j_gene: TRBJ1-3; abundance: NA; v_gene: TRBV15; CDR3nt: TGTGCCACAGGGACAGGGTATTCGGGAAACACCATATATTTT; CDR3aa: CATGTGYSGNTIYF
d_gene: NA; j_gene: TRBJ2-2; abundance: once; v_gene: TRBV4-1; CDR3nt: TGCGCCAGCAGCCAAGAGGGGACAAGGGGTATGAGGGAGCTGTTTTTT; CDR3aa: CASSQEGTRGMRELFF
d_gene: NA; j_gene: TRBJ1-2; abundance: NA; v_gene: TRBV4-1; CDR3nt: TGCGCCAGCAGACAAATTTTGGGAGGGTCCTATGGCTACACCTTC; CDR3aa: CASRQILGGSYGYTF
d_gene: TRBD1; j_gene: TRBJ2-1; abundance: NA; v_gene: TRBV28; CDR3nt: TGTGCCAGCACCGTGGGACAGGGTTCCTACAATGAGCAGTTCTTC; CDR3aa: CASTVGQGSYNEQFF
d_gene: TRBD2; j_gene: TRBJ2-7; abundance: NA; v_gene: TRBV7-2; CDR3nt: TGTGCCAGCAGGAACAGCCCAGCGGGAGTGTACGAGCAGTACTTC; CDR3aa: CASRNSPAGVYEQYF
d_gene: NA; j_gene: TRBJ2-1; abundance: NA; v_gene: TRBV7-9; CDR3nt: TGTGCCAGCAGCCGCACGGGGGCCTACAATGAGCAGTTCTTC; CDR3aa: CASSRTGAYNEQFF
d_gene: TRBD1; j_gene: TRBJ2-1; abundance: NA; v_gene: TRBV5-1; CDR3nt: TGCGCCAGCAACCCCAGATCACAGAGGGGACAGGGGACCCTCTCCTACAATGAGCAGTTCTTC; CDR3aa: CASNPRSQRGQGTLSYNEQFF
d_gene: TRBD1; j_gene: TRBJ1-5; abundance: NA; v_gene: TRBV19; CDR3nt: TGTGCCAGTAGTATCAGGACAGGCGGTCAGCCCCAGCATTTT; CDR3aa: CASSIRTGGQPQHF
d_gene: TRBD2; j_gene: TRBJ2-1; abundance: NA; v_gene: TRBV30; CDR3nt: TGTGCCTACAAAAAAAGAAGCGGGGCCCCTTTAAACAATGAGCAGTTCTTC; CDR3aa: CAYKKRSGAPLNNEQFF
d_gene: NA; j_gene: TRBJ2-1; abundance: NA; v_gene: TRBV6-1; CDR3nt: TGTGCCAGCGAGTTTGAAACAGTCCATGAGCAGTTCTTC; CDR3aa: CASEFETVHEQFF
d_gene: NA; j_gene: TRBJ1-4; abundance: NA; v_gene: TRBV5-1; CDR3nt: TGCGCCAGCAGCTCCTCCGGGACAACTAATGAAAAACTGTTTTTT; CDR3aa: CASSSSGTTNEKLFF
d_gene: NA; j_gene: TRBJ2-2; abundance: NA; v_gene: TRBV30; CDR3nt: TGTGCCAACGGAGCCCAAGCTTGGGCCGGGGAGCTGTTTTTT; CDR3aa: CANGAQAWAGELFF
d_gene: NA; j_gene: TRBJ1-1; abundance: NA; v_gene: TRBV18; CDR3nt: TGTGCCAGCTCACCAGAGCAGGGCGGGGGGACTGAAGCTTTCTTT; CDR3aa: CASSPEQGGGTEAFF
d_gene: NA; j_gene: TRBJ2-7; abundance: NA; v_gene: TRBV6-7; CDR3nt: TGTGCCAGCAGTCCCCCCGGTCGAAAGACCTACGAGCAGTACTTC; CDR3aa: CASSPPGRKTYEQYF
d_gene: TRBD1; j_gene: TRBJ2-2; abundance: NA; v_gene: TRBV14; CDR3nt: TGTGCCAGCAGCCAAGCGGACAGGGTATGGGCCGGGGAGCTGTTTTTT; CDR3aa: CASSQADRVWAGELFF
d_gene: NA; j_gene: TRBJ1-1; abundance: NA; v_gene: TRBV2; CDR3nt: TGTGCCAGCAGACTACAGGACACTGAAGCTTTCTTT; CDR3aa: CASRLQDTEAFF
d_gene: NA; j_gene: TRBJ1-2; abundance: NA; v_gene: TRBV11-2; CDR3nt: TGTGCCAGCAGCCCGCGGGGGGGCGGCTATGGCTACACCTTC; CDR3aa: CASSPRGGGYGYTF
d_gene: NA; j_gene: TRBJ1-3; abundance: NA; v_gene: TRBV18; CDR3nt: TGTGCCAGCTCACCCACCCCCCCAGATGGAAACACCATATATTTT; CDR3aa: CASSPTPPDGNTIYF
d_gene: NA; j_gene: TRBJ1-3; abundance: NA; v_gene: TRBV10-3; CDR3nt: TGTGCCACTAAGACAGGCGGCTCTGGAAACACCATATATTTT; CDR3aa: CATKTGGSGNTIYF
d_gene: TRBD1; j_gene: TRBJ2-3; abundance: NA; v_gene: TRBV7-9; CDR3nt: TGTGCCAGCAGCAAGGGACAGGGCGCAGATACGCAGTATTTT; CDR3aa: CASSKGQGADTQYF
d_gene: TRBD2; j_gene: TRBJ2-1; abundance: NA; v_gene: TRBV7-3; CDR3nt: TGTGCCAGCAGCTCAACAGGGACTAGCCCGTACAATGAGCAGTTCTTC; CDR3aa: CASSSTGTSPYNEQFF
d_gene: TRBD2; j_gene: TRBJ2-1; abundance: NA; v_gene: TRBV6-5; CDR3nt: TGTGCCAGCAGTCCGACTAGCGGGTCTTACAATGAGCAGTTCTTC; CDR3aa: CASSPTSGSYNEQFF
d_gene: TRBD1; j_gene: TRBJ1-2; abundance: NA; v_gene: TRBV7-2; CDR3nt: TGTGCCAGCAGCTTAGTGACAGGGTCTATCGGCTACACCTTC; CDR3aa: CASSLVTGSIGYTF
d_gene: TRBD2; j_gene: TRBJ2-1; abundance: NA; v_gene: TRBV28; CDR3nt: TGTGCCAGCAGTTTCTGGACTAGCGGTTACAATGAGCAGTTCTTC; CDR3aa: CASSFWTSGYNEQFF
d_gene: TRBD2; j_gene: TRBJ2-5; abundance: NA; v_gene: TRBV27; CDR3nt: TGTGCCAGCAGTTTACTAGCGGGAGGCCCCCAAGAGACCCAGTACTTC; CDR3aa: CASSLLAGGPQETQYF
d_gene: NA; j_gene: TRBJ2-7; abundance: once; v_gene: TRBV6-1; CDR3nt: TGTGCCAGCCAGCTCCGGGTCAGTTACGAGCAGTACTTC; CDR3aa: CASQLRVSYEQYF